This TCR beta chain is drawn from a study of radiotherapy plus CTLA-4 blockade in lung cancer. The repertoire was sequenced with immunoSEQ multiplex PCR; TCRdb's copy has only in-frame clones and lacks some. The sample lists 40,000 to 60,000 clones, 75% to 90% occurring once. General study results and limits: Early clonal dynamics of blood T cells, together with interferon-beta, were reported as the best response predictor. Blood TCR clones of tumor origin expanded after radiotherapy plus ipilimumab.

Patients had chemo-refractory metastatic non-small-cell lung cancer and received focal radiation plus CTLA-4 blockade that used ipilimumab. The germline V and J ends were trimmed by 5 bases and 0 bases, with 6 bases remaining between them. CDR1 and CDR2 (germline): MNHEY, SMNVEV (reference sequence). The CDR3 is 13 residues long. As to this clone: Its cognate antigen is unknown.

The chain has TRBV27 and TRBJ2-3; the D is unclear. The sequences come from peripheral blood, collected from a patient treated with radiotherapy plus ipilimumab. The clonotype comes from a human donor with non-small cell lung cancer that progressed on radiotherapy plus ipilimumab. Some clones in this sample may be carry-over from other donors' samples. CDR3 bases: TGTGCCAGCAGTCTCTCTAGCACAGATACGCAGTATTTT. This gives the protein CASSLSSTDTQYF.